This T cell receptor beta chain appears in the sequencing data of a study of CD8 T cells in Susac syndrome. Roughly 0.45 to 1 ug RNA was reverse transcribed with random hexamers. TCRdb recomputed calls from the immunoSEQ multiplex PCR reads with MiXCR, one row per CDR3 protein. Counted here are about 110,000 distinct CDR3 sequences, roughly 97% occurring once; the ten biggest clones make up 0.09% to 0.1%. The germline V and J ends were trimmed by 0 bases and 1 base, with 9 bases remaining between them. Germline lookup yields CDR1 LNHDA and CDR2 SQIVND (reference sequence). This CDR3 has 15 residues. Healthy donors served as the controls. They were matched for age and sex.

The sequence came from a human donor in good health. The chain is built from TRBV19 and TRBJ2-5; possible D gene TRBD2, 6 bases. The sequenced sample was CD4+ T cells from PBMCs. The CDR3: CASSIDSAGQETQYF. The CDR3 coding sequence is TGTGCCAGTAGTATAGATTCAGCGGGCCAAGAGACCCAGTACTTC.